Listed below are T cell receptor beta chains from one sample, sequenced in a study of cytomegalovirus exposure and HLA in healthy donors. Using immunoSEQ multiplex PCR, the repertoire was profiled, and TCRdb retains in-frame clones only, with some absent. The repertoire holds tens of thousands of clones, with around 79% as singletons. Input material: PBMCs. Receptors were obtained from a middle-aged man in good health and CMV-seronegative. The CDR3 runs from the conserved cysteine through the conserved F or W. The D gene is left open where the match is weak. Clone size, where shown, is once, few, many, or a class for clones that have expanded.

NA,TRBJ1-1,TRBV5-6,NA,CASSHTGSEAFF,TGTGCCAGCAGCCATACAGGGTCTGAAGCTTTCTTT
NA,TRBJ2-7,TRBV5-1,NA,CASSLAGETYEQYF,TGCGCCAGCAGCTTGGCGGGGGAGACCTACGAGCAGTACTTC
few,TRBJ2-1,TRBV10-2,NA,CASSVSRVFNEQFF,TGCGCCAGCAGTGTAAGCCGGGTCTTCAATGAGCAGTTCTTC
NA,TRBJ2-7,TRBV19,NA,CASSMAGTAKSYEQYF,TGTGCCAGTAGTATGGCGGGGACAGCCAAATCCTACGAGCAGTACTTC
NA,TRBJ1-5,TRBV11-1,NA,CASSLSGNQPQHF,TGTGCCAGCAGCTTATCCGGGAACCAGCCCCAGCATTTT
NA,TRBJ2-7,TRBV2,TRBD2,CASSQTSGRSYEQYF,TGTGCCAGCAGTCAGACTAGCGGGAGGTCCTACGAGCAGTACTTC
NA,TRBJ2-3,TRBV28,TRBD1,CASRSGQTTDTQYF,TGTGCCAGCAGATCGGGACAGACCACAGATACGCAGTATTTT
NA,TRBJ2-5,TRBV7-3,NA,CASSLTEGQETQYF,TGTGCCAGCAGCTTAACGGAGGGACAAGAGACCCAGTACTTC
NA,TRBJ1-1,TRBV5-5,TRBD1,CASSRDRGQITEAFF,TGTGCCAGCAGCCGCGACAGGGGGCAAATCACTGAAGCTTTCTTT
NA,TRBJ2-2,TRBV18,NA,CASSPQERTGELFF,TGTGCCAGCTCACCACAGGAGAGGACCGGGGAGCTGTTTTTT
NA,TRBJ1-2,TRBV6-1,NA,CASSGVNRDGYGYTF,TGTGCCAGCAGTGGTGTGAACAGGGACGGATATGGCTACACCTTC
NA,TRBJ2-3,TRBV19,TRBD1,CASRKGQARDTQYF,TGTGCCAGTAGGAAGGGACAGGCGAGAGATACGCAGTATTTT
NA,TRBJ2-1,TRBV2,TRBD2,CASSVYGRADEQFF,TGTGCCAGCAGTGTGTACGGGAGGGCCGATGAGCAGTTCTTC
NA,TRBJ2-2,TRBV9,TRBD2,CATGGNTGELFF,TGTGCCACGGGAGGCAATACCGGGGAGCTGTTTTTT
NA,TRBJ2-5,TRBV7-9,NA,CASLPTGKETQYF,TGTGCCAGCTTACCTACTGGTAAAGAGACCCAGTACTTC
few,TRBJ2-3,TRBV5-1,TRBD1,CASSKDREADTQYF,TGCGCCAGCAGCAAGGACAGGGAGGCAGATACGCAGTATTTT
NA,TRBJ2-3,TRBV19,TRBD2,CASARGSGRREDTQYF,TGTGCCAGCGCTAGAGGTAGCGGGAGGAGGGAAGATACGCAGTATTTT
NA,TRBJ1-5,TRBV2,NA,CASSEQGAGNQPQHF,TGTGCCAGCAGCGAACAGGGCGCCGGCAATCAGCCCCAGCATTTT
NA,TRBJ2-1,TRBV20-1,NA,CSALWEVEQFF,TGCAGTGCACTATGGGAGGTTGAGCAGTTCTTC
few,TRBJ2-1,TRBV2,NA,CASSEAYTSNEQFF,TGTGCCAGCAGTGAAGCCTATACTAGCAATGAGCAGTTCTTC
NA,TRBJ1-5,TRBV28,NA,CASSPGGTGFQPQHF,TGTGCCAGCAGCCCGGGCGGAACAGGGTTCCAGCCCCAGCATTTT
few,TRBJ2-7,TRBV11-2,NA,CASSLEISGYEQYF,TGTGCCAGCAGCTTAGAGATTAGCGGATACGAGCAGTACTTC
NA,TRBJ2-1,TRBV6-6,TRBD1,CASADRDEQFF,TGTGCCAGCGCGGACAGGGATGAGCAGTTCTTC
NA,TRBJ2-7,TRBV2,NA,CASMLSGSYEQYF,TGTGCCAGCATGCTAAGCGGGTCCTACGAGCAGTACTTC
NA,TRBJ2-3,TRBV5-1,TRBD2,CASSYHRTSGTDTQYF,TGCGCCAGCAGCTATCATCGGACTAGCGGCACAGATACGCAGTATTTT
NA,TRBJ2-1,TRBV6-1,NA,CASSDPRWPEQFF,TGTGCCAGCAGTGACCCCCGATGGCCTGAGCAGTTCTTC
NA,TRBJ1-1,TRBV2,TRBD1,CASNQDRTANTEAFF,TGTGCCAGCAACCAGGACAGGACCGCGAACACTGAAGCTTTCTTT
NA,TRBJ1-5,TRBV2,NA,CASSITGSQPQHF,TGTGCCAGCAGCATTACAGGATCTCAGCCCCAGCATTTT
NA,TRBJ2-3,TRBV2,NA,CASRLESDTQYF,TGTGCCAGCCGTTTAGAGTCAGATACGCAGTATTTT
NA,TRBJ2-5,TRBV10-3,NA,CAISDASAQETQYF,TGTGCCATCAGTGACGCTAGCGCGCAAGAGACCCAGTACTTC
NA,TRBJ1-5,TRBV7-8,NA,CASSLPGQGQPQHF,TGTGCCAGCAGCTTACCAGGGCAGGGTCAGCCCCAGCATTTT
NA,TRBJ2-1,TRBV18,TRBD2,CASSLAGVSYNEQFF,TGTGCCAGCTCACTAGCGGGAGTCTCCTACAATGAGCAGTTCTTC
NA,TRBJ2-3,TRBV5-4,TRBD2,CASSLFGFAGVTMDTQYF,TGTGCCAGCAGCTTGTTCGGGTTCGCGGGAGTAACAATGGATACGCAGTATTTT
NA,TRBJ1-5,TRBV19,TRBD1,CASSTQGAENQPQHF,TGTGCCAGTAGTACACAGGGGGCGGAAAATCAGCCCCAGCATTTT
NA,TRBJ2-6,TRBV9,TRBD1,CASSVVPGGAGANGLTF,TGTGCCAGCAGCGTAGTCCCAGGGGGCGCTGGGGCCAACGGCCTGACTTTC
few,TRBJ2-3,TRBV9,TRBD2,CASSASGSTDTQYF,TGTGCCAGCAGCGCTAGCGGGAGCACAGATACGCAGTATTTT
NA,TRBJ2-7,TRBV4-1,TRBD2,CASSQELRGDRPYEQYF,TGCGCCAGCAGCCAAGAATTACGGGGGGATCGCCCCTACGAGCAGTACTTC
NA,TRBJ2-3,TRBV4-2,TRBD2,CASSRDSGSTDTQYF,TGTGCCAGCAGCCGCGATAGCGGGAGCACAGATACGCAGTATTTT
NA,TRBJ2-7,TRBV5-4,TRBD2,CASSTGLAGVDEQYF,TGTGCCAGCAGCACGGGACTAGCGGGAGTGGACGAGCAGTACTTC
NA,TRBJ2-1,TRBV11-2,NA,CASSLGRTTSSYNEQFF,TGTGCCAGCAGCTTAGGGCGGACTACGAGCTCCTACAATGAGCAGTTCTTC
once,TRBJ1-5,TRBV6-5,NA,CASSNQGQPQHF,TGTGCCAGCAGTAACCAGGGGCAGCCCCAGCATTTT
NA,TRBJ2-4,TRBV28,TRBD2,CASLMREFNIQYF,TGTGCCAGCCTTATGCGGGAGTTCAACATTCAGTACTTC
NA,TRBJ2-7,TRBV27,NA,CASQGQQGSEQYF,TGTGCCAGCCAGGGACAACAGGGATCCGAGCAGTACTTC
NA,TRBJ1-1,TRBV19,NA,CASRDLGGNTEAFF,TGTGCCAGTAGGGACCTGGGGGGGAACACTGAAGCTTTCTTT
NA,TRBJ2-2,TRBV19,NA,CASSANTGELFF,TGTGCCAGTAGCGCGAACACCGGGGAGCTGTTTTTT
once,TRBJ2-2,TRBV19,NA,CASSPNTGLLFMSGELFF,TGTGCCAGTAGTCCTAATACGGGACTCCTCTTTATGTCCGGGGAGCTGTTTTTT
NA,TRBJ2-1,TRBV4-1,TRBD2,CASSQVGAGRARNEQFF,TGCGCCAGCAGCCAAGTGGGAGCCGGGAGGGCCAGAAATGAGCAGTTCTTC
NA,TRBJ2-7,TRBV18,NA,CASSRTEYEQYF,TGTGCCAGCTCACGTACAGAGTACGAGCAGTACTTC
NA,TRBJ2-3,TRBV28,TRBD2,CASSPGLAGGRATDTQYF,TGTGCCAGCAGTCCGGGACTAGCGGGAGGGAGGGCCACAGATACGCAGTATTTT
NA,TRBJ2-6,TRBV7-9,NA,CSSSWTEGGTSSGANVLTF,TGTTCCAGCAGCTGGACGGAGGGGGGGACCTCCTCTGGGGCCAACGTCCTGACTTTC
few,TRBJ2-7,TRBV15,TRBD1,CATSRDSFGTGDHEQYF,TGTGCCACCAGCAGAGACTCTTTTGGGACAGGGGACCACGAGCAGTACTTC
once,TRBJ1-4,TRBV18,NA,CASSPPPATNEKLFF,TGTGCCAGCTCACCACCCCCCGCAACTAATGAAAAACTGTTTTTT